These 5 T cell receptor beta chains share one sample of origin, sequenced in a study of CXCR3-negative and CXCR3-positive naive CD8 T cells (dated by TCRdb to between 2019 and 2020). The run used a NextSeq 550. The Human TCR Profiling Kit (MiLaboratory) was used to make UMI-labeled 5' RACE TRB cDNA libraries. The reads went through TCRdb reprocessing, and each CDR3 protein sequence gets one entry with no DNA. The sample's own table lists approximately 26,000 distinct CDR3 sequences. Approximately 2.6% of the sample lies in the top ten. Specimen: naive CXCR3- CD8+ T cells from blood. This specimen's cell subset or site label, per the study, means: CD45RO-CCR7+CD27+CD95- naive CD8+ T cells lacking CXCR3 (TNR3-). All receptors derive from a human donor in good health. Some clones in this sample may be carry-over from other donors' samples.

The chain couples TRBV12-3 or TRBV12-4 to TRBJ2-2; the D call from TCRdb, TRBD1, cannot be confirmed without DNA. This CDR3 is 19 amino acids long. CDR3 residues: CASTPQGDIDLKNTGELFF.

The V call is TRBV9, the J call TRBJ2-3; TCRdb lists TRBD2, though no DNA is available to test this call. Germline assignment: CDR1 SGDLS and CDR2 YYNGEE. The CDR3 has 14 amino acids. The CDR3 here is CASSVDGRADTQYF.

The chain carries TRBV29-1 and TRBJ2-3; TCRdb outputs TRBD1, but without DNA this stays unchecked. Germline V gene sequence: CDR1 SQVTM, CDR2 ANQGSEA. This CDR3 spans 14 amino acids. The CDR3 region is CSVEPGAITDTQYF.

The chain combines TRBV24-1 with TRBJ2-1; lacking DNA, the TRBD1 call made by TCRdb goes unchecked. Germline values: CDR1 KGHDR, CDR2 SFDVKD. The length of the CDR3 is 15 residues. This CDR3 is CATSDRGGLYNEQFF.

The chain joins TRBV4-3 to TRBJ1-3; TCRdb outputs TRBD1, but without DNA this stays unchecked. In germline, CDR1 is LGHNA, CDR2 YSLEER. The CDR3 is made up of 19 amino acids. The CDR3 loop reads CASSHFEPGPWGGGNTIYF.